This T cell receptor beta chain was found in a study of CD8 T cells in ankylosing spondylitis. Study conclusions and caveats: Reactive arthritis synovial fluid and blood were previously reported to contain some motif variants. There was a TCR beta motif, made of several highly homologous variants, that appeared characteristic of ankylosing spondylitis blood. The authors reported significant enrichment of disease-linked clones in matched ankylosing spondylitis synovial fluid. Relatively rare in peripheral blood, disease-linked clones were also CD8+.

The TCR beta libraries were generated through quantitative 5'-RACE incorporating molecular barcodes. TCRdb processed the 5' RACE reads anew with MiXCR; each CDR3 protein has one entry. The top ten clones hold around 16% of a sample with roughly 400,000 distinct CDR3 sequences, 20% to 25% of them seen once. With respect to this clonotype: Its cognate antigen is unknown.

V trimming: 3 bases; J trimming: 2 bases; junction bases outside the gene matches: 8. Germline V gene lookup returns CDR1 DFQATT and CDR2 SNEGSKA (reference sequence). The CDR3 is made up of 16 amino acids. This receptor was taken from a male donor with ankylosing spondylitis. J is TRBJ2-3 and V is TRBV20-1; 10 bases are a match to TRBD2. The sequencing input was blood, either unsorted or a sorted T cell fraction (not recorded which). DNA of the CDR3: TGCAGTGCTAGCAACCGAGCGGGAGGGATCACAGATACGCAGTATTTT. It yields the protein CSASNRAGGITDTQYF.